This section outlines one T cell receptor (beta chain) sequence together with its context. TCRdb keeps only in-frame clones here, not all; method: immunoSEQ multiplex PCR. Among 320,000 or so clones listed, roughly 84% were seen once. V lost 2 bases and J lost 4, with 11 bases in between. Germline V gene lookup returns CDR1 MDHEN and CDR2 SYDVKM. The CDR3 spans 15 residues. The sample originates from a study of blood T cell repertoires in COVID-19. Background on the study: Nucleic acid was either cDNA or gDNA, and it came from T cells, B-cell-depleted T cells, or PBMCs.

Individuals drawn from under 30 US areas were about 18 to 89 years old. Participants' own reports of clinical history determined their cohort assignment. This rearrangement joins TRBV28 to TRBJ2-2; maybe TRBD1 (6 bases). This TCR was recovered from a woman between 25 and 40 years old who had recovered from COVID-19. The material sequenced was PBMCs or T cells enriched from blood (not recorded which). The CDR3 region has the DNA TGTGCCAGCAGTTTAGAGACAGGCGGCACCGGGGAGCTGTTTTTT. Amino acids: CASSLETGGTGELFF. Looking up the rest from reference TRBV28 and TRBJ2-2 gives the full variable domain: DVKVTQSSRYLVKRTGEKVFLECVQDMDHENMFWYRQDPGLGLRLIYFSYDVKMKEKGDIPEGYSVSREKKERFSLILESASTNQTSMYLCASSLETGGTGELFFGEGSRLTVL.